This TCR beta chain was observed in a study of T and B cells in COVID-19 patients. Deletions cut 3 bases from V and 4 bases from J, with 9 bases between. The CDR3 length is 13 residues. Multiplex PCR with BIOMED2 TRB-A/B primer pools amplified TRB rearrangements. From the multiplex PCR reads, TCRdb called clonotypes with MiXCR, one entry per CDR3 protein. The sample carries about 11,000 distinct CDR3 sequences, around 30% recorded once. Each TRB amplification used roughly 230-550 ng of genomic DNA from blood. This clonotype has more than one count but fewer than ten. V gene TRBV12-3 or TRBV12-4 combines with J gene TRBJ1-2; no firm D call. This TCR was recovered from a human donor who had recovered from COVID-19. Sequencing was done on a sample of blood. CDR3 protein: CASSFVQAYGYTF. The DNA of the CDR3 is TGTGCCAGCAGTTTCGTTCAGGCCTATGGCTACACCTTC.